Following are 4 T cell receptor beta chains from one sample sequenced in a study of early T cells in non-severe SARS-CoV-2 infection. TCRdb redid the calling of the 5' RACE reads with MiXCR, one entry per CDR3 protein. This sample yields approximately 97,000 distinct CDR3 sequences, of which more than 9.5% are seen a single time; roughly 5% belongs to the top ten. The sequencing here drew on whole blood, taken at baseline. These receptors all come from an adult who was a healthcare worker with PCR-confirmed SARS-CoV-2 infection or an uninfected control (not recorded which).

This clonotype came up many times. The rearrangement uses TRBV5-1 and TRBJ2-5, with D tentatively TRBD1 (6 bases). The CDR3 contains 14 residues. Trimming removed 0 bases at V and 7 bases at J, with 13 bases between. Germline-derived CDR1 and CDR2 are SGHRS and YFSETQ. The CDR3 loop is CASSLGTARATQYF. DNA for the CDR3: TGCGCCAGCAGCTTGGGGACAGCCAGGGCGACCCAGTACTTC.

The chain carries TRBV30 and TRBJ2-7; D remains ambiguous. The CDR3 is 13 amino acids. The ends were cut back, 3 bases at V and 2 bases at J, with 11 bases in the middle. CDR1 and CDR2 from the germline V gene are GTSNPN and SVGIG (reference sequence). The CDR3 DNA follows: TGTGCCTGGAGGCAGGTCGCTACCTACGAGCAGTACTTC. Translating it yields CAWRQVATYEQYF.

This clonotype was counted ten times or more. The rearrangement joins TRBV13 to TRBJ1-1; 9 nucleotides agree with TRBD1. Looked up from germline, CDR1 is PRHDT and CDR2 is FYEKMQ (reference sequence). With 5 bases clipped from V and 4 bases from J, the junction kept 5 bases outside the gene matches. This CDR3 contains 14 residues. The DNA for the CDR3 is TGTGCCAGCAGCCCTGGACAGGGGAGCACTGAAGCTTTCTTT. It is translated as CASSPGQGSTEAFF. The whole variable domain, remainder taken from reference TRBV13 and TRBJ1-1, is AAGVIQSPRHLIKEKRETATLKCYPIPRHDTVYWYQQGPGQDPQFLISFYEKMQSDKGSIPDRFSAQQFSDYHSELNMSSLELGDSALYFCASSPGQGSTEAFFGQGTRLTVV.

Many counts were recorded for this clonotype. The chain is built from TRBV6-6 and TRBJ2-7, with D uncertain. The V end was cut by 2 bases, the J end by 0 bases, with 8 bases between. The CDR3 has 14 amino acids. CDR1 and CDR2 (germline): MNHNY, SVGAGI (reference sequence). CDR3 protein: CASSYAQNSYEQYF. CDR3 sequence (DNA): TGTGCCAGCAGTTACGCCCAGAACTCCTACGAGCAGTACTTC.